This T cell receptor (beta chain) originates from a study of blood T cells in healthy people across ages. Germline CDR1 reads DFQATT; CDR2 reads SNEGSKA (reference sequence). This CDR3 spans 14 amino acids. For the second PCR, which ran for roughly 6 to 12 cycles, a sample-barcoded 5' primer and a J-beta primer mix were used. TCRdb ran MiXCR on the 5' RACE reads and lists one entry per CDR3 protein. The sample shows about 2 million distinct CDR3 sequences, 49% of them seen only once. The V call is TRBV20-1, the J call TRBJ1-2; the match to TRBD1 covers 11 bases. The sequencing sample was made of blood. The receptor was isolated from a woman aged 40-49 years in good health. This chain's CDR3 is CSISPGTGGDGYTF. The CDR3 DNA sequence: TGCAGCATCTCCCCCGGGACAGGGGGAGATGGCTACACCTTC.